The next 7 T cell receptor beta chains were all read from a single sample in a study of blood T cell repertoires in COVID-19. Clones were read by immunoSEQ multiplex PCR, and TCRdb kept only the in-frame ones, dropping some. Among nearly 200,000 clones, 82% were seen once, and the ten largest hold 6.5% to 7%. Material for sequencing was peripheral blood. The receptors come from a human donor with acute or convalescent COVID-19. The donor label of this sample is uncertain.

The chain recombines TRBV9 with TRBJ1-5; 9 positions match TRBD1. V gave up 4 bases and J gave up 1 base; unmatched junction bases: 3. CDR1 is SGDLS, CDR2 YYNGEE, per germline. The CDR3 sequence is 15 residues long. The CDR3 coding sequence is TGTGCCAGCAGCCTAGGACAGGGGAGCAATCAGCCCCAGCATTTT. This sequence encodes CASSLGQGSNQPQHF.

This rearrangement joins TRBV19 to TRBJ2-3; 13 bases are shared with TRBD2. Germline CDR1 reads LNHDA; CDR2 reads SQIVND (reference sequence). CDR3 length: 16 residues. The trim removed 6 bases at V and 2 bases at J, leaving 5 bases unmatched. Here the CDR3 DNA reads TGTGCCAGTAGCTCCGGGACTAGCGGGATCACAGATACGCAGTATTTT. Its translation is CASSSGTSGITDTQYF.

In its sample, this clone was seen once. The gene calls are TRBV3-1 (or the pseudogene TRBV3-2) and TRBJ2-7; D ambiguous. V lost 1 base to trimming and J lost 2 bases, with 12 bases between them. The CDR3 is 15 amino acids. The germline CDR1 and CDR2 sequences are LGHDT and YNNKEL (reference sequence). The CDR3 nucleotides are TGTGCCAGCAGCCAAGCCCCACAGCCCACCTACGAGCAGTACTTC. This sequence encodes CASSQAPQPTYEQYF.

This CDR3 is CASSPPKSGGPMNTGELFF. The CDR3 DNA is TGTGCCAGCAGTCCCCCTAAGTCTGGGGGCCCCATGAACACCGGGGAGCTGTTTTTT. The chain couples TRBV2 to TRBJ2-2; a weak D match, TRBD1 (6 bases). V shed 5 bases and J shed 1 base, with 23 bases lying between them. This CDR3 has 19 amino acids. Germline assignment: CDR1 SNHLY and CDR2 FYNNEI.

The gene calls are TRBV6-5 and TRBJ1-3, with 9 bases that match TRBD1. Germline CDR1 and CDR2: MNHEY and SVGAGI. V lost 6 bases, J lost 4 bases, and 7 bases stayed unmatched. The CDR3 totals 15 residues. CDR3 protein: CASRGTGGLGNTIYF. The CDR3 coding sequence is TGTGCCAGCAGAGGTACAGGGGGCCTCGGAAACACCATATATTTT.

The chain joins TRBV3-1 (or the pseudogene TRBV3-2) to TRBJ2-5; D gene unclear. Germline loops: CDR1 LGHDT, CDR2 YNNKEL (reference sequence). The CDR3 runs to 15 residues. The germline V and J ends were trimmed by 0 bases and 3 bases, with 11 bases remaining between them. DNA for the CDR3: TGTGCCAGCAGCCAAGAACCAGGAACCAAAGAGACCCAGTACTTC. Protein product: CASSQEPGTKETQYF.

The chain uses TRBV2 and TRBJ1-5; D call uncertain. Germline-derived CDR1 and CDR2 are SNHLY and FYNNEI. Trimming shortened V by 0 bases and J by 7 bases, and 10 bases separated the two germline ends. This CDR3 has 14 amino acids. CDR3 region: CASSEASPGQPQHF. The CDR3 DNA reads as TGTGCCAGCAGTGAAGCTTCCCCGGGGCAGCCCCAGCATTTT.